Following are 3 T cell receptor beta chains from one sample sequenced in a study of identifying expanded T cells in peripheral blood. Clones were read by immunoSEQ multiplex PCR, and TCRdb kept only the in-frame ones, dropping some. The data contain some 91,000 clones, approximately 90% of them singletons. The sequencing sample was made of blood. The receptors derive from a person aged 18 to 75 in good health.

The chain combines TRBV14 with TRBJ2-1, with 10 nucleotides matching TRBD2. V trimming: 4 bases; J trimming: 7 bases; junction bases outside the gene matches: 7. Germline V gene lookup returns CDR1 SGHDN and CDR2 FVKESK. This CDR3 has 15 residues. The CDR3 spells CASSLAGGNSNEQFF. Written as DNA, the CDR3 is TGTGCCAGCAGCCTAGCGGGGGGAAACTCGAATGAGCAGTTCTTC.

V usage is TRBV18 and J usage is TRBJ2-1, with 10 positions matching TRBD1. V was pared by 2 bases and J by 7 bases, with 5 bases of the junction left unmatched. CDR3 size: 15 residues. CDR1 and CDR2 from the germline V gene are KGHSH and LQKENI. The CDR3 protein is CASSPTGTGVNEQFF. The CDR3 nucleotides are TGTGCCAGCTCACCAACCGGGACAGGGGTAAATGAGCAGTTCTTC.

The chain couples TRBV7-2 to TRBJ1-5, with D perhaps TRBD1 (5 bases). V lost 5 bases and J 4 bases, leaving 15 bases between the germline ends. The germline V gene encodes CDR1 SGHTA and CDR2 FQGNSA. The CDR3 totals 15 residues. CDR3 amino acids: CASSGGFGANQPQHF. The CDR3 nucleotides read TGTGCCAGCAGCGGGGGTTTCGGGGCGAATCAGCCCCAGCATTTT.